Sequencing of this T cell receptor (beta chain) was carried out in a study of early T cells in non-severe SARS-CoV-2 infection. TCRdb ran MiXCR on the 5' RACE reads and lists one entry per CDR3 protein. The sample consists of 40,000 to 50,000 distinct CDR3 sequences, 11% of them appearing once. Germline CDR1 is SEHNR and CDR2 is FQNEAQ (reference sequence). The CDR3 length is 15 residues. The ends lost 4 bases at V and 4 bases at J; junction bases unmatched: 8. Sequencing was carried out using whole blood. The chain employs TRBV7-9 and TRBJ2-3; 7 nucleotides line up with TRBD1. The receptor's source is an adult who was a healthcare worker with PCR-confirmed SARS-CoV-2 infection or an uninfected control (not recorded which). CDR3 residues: CASSSGQHKADTQYF. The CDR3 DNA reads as TGTGCCAGCAGCTCGGGACAGCATAAGGCAGATACGCAGTATTTT. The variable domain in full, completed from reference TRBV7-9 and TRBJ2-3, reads DTGVSQNPRHKITKRGQNVTFRCDPISEHNRLYWYRQTLGQGPEFLTYFQNEAQLEKSRLLSDRFSAERPKGSFSTLEIQRTEQGDSAMYLCASSSGQHKADTQYFGPGTRLTVL.